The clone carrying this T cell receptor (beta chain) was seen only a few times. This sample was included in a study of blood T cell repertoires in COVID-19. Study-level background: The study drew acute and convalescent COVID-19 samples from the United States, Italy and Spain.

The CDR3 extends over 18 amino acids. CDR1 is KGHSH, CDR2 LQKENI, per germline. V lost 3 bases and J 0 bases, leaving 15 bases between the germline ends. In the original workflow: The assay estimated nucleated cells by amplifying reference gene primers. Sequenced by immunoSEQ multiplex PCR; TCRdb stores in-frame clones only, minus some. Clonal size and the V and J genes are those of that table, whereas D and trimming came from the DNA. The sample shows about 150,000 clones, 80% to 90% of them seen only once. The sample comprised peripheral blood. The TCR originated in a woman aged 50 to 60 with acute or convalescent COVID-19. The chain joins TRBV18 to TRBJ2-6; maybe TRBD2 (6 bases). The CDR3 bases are TGTGCCAGCTCACCCCGGGCTCACGGGAGCTCTGGGGCCAACGTCCTGACTTTC. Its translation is CASSPRAHGSSGANVLTF.